These T cell receptor beta chains were read from a single sample in a study of blood T cell repertoires in COVID-19. Measured with immunoSEQ multiplex PCR; TCRdb has only the in-frame clones, and not every one. Among 140,000 to 150,000 clones, under 85% were seen once, and the ten largest hold 7% to 9%. Specimen: peripheral blood. The receptor source for this set is a man over 45 with active or convalescent COVID-19. The CDR3 runs from the conserved cysteine through the conserved F or W. A D gene is named only where the DNA matches it firmly. Size tells how often a clone was seen (once, few, many) or the class of an expanded clone, and some rows leave it out.

V	size	J	D	DNA	CDR3
TRBV30	-	TRBJ2-7	-	TGTGCCCGCCGGACCGACAGCTCCTACGAGCAGTACTTC	CARRTDSSYEQYF
TRBV30	-	TRBJ1-1	-	TGTGCCTGGAGTCCGCGGAACGGCTTCAGAGAAGCTTTCTTT	CAWSPRNGFREAFF
TRBV19	-	TRBJ2-3	TRBD2	TGTGCCAGTAGGCGGGAGGGCCGAGATACGCAGTATTTT	CASRREGRDTQYF
TRBV28	-	TRBJ2-5	TRBD2	TGTGCCAGCAGTTACGGACTAGCGGGAGGGCCGTGGGAGACCCAGTACTTC	CASSYGLAGGPWETQYF
TRBV27	-	TRBJ1-4	-	TGTGCCAGCAGTTTAGGGCCCACCCCGACTAATGAAAAACTGTTTTTT	CASSLGPTPTNEKLFF
TRBV18	-	TRBJ2-5	-	TGTGCCAGCTCACCAGGGCGGTTAGGGGAAGAGACCCAGTACTTC	CASSPGRLGEETQYF
TRBV6-6	once	TRBJ1-5	TRBD1	TGTGCCAGCAGTTACGGGGACAGGGATCGTCAGCCCCAGCATTTT	CASSYGDRDRQPQHF
TRBV5-1	-	TRBJ1-6	-	TGCGCCAGCAGCTTGGGAGGCGGGGGGCCTTATAATTCACCCCTCCACTTT	CASSLGGGGPYNSPLHF
TRBV11-2	once	TRBJ2-2	TRBD1	TGTGCCAGCAGCTTAGGGACCGGGACAGGGTCCGGGGAGCTGTTTTTT	CASSLGTGTGSGELFF
TRBV10-3	-	TRBJ2-1	TRBD1	TGTGCCATCAGTGAGGCCCGACAGGGGAGTTTTGATGAGCAGTTCTTC	CAISEARQGSFDEQFF
TRBV7-2	-	TRBJ2-1	-	TGTGCCAGCAGCTCCACCATGGGAATTAGCGGCTACAATGAGCAGTTCTTC	CASSSTMGISGYNEQFF
TRBV11-2	-	TRBJ1-2	TRBD1	TGTGCCAGCAGCACCCACAGGGGGCGTTCCTATGGCTACACCTTC	CASSTHRGRSYGYTF
TRBV3-1/TRBV3-2	-	TRBJ2-3	TRBD2	TGTGCCAGCAGCTCCTACGGACTAGCGGGAGAGGGGGGCACAGATACGCAGTATTTT	CASSSYGLAGEGGTDTQYF
TRBV5-6	-	TRBJ2-1	TRBD2	TGTGCCAGCAGCTTGGGTAGCGGGGTCTCCTACAATGAGCAGTTCTTC	CASSLGSGVSYNEQFF
TRBV24-1	-	TRBJ2-2	TRBD2	TGTGCCACCAGTGCAGGTAGCGGGAGAGGAAGGACCGGGGAGCTGTTTTTT	CATSAGSGRGRTGELFF
TRBV27	-	TRBJ2-1	TRBD2	TGTGCCAGCAGTTACTACGGACTAGCGGGAGGCCCTTCCTACAATGAGCAGTTCTTC	CASSYYGLAGGPSYNEQFF
TRBV3-1/TRBV3-2	-	TRBJ2-4	TRBD2	TGTGCCAGCAGCCGGACCGGGACTAACAAAAACATTCAGTACTTC	CASSRTGTNKNIQYF
TRBV19	-	TRBJ1-4	TRBD1	TGTGCCAGTAGTTTGGGACAGCCGGGTGAAAAACTGTTTTTT	CASSLGQPGEKLFF
TRBV11-2	-	TRBJ2-5	-	TGTGCCAGCAGCTTAGGAGGTGGAGGGGTCCAAGAGACCCAGTACTTC	CASSLGGGGVQETQYF
TRBV7-2	-	TRBJ2-4	TRBD1	TGTGCCAGCAGCATAGGACAGGGATGGGGCATTCAGTACTTC	CASSIGQGWGIQYF
TRBV6-1	-	TRBJ2-2	-	TGTGCCAGCAGTGAATGGGAGTCCGGGGAGCTGTTTTTT	CASSEWESGELFF
TRBV6-5	few	TRBJ2-3	TRBD2	TGTGCCAGCACCCGATCGGGAGGGAGGACAGATACGCAGTATTTT	CASTRSGGRTDTQYF
TRBV11-2	-	TRBJ2-3	TRBD2	TGTGCCAGCAGCCAAACCCGGCTAGCGGGAGGGCGCACAGATACGCAGTATTTT	CASSQTRLAGGRTDTQYF
TRBV27	few	TRBJ2-5	-	TGTGCCAGCAGTTTATCGCGGTACGGTGGGGGGCAAGAGACCCAGTACTTC	CASSLSRYGGGQETQYF
TRBV6-6	-	TRBJ1-4	TRBD1	TGTGCCAGCAGTTATCGACAGGGGCAAGAAAAACTGTTTTTT	CASSYRQGQEKLFF
TRBV7-2	-	TRBJ2-7	-	TGTGCCAGCAGCTTAGCCCTCGGAGCGTCGAACGAGCAGTACTTC	CASSLALGASNEQYF
TRBV10-2	-	TRBJ2-4	TRBD1	TGCGCCAGCATACAGGGGAAAAACATTCAGTACTTC	CASIQGKNIQYF
TRBV9	many	TRBJ1-1	-	TGTGCCAGCAGCGAAATTCGGGACTTGAACACTGAAGCTTTCTTT	CASSEIRDLNTEAFF
TRBV28	few	TRBJ1-2	TRBD1	TGTGCCAGCAGTTCGGGACAGGGGATCTATGGCTACACCTTC	CASSSGQGIYGYTF
TRBV7-3	-	TRBJ2-2	-	TGTGCCAGCGGCGGGGCGAACACCGGGGAGCTGTTTTTT	CASGGANTGELFF
TRBV6-5	-	TRBJ2-1	TRBD2	TGTGCCGGCGAACGATTAGCGGGAGGTGATGAGCAGTTCTTC	CAGERLAGGDEQFF
TRBV6-4	-	TRBJ2-1	TRBD2	TGTGCCAGCAGTGACTGGACTAGCGGCCTCAATGAGCAGTTCTTC	CASSDWTSGLNEQFF
TRBV21-1	-	TRBJ2-5	-	TGTGCCAGCAGCAAAGGACAGGTCGTGAGGGTTAGGGAAGAGACCCAGTACTTC	CASSKGQVVRVREETQYF
TRBV28	once	TRBJ2-7	TRBD2	TGTGCCAGCAGTTTATTAGGCCTAGCGGGAGGACTCTCCTACGAGCAGTACTTC	CASSLLGLAGGLSYEQYF
TRBV18	-	TRBJ2-7	-	TGTGCCAGCTCACCAATCGGACAGCTCTACGAGCAGTACTTC	CASSPIGQLYEQYF
TRBV25-1	few	TRBJ2-7	-	TGTGCCAGCAGTGTATCCTACGAGCAGTACTTC	CASSVSYEQYF
TRBV28	-	TRBJ2-3	TRBD2	TGTGCCAGCAGTTCCGAGGTACTAGCGGATATGACTATCACAGATACGCAGTATTTT	CASSSEVLADMTITDTQYF
TRBV6-5	-	TRBJ1-2	-	TGTGCCAGCACCGAGCCAAACTATGGCTACACCTTC	CASTEPNYGYTF
TRBV28	-	TRBJ1-5	-	TGTGCCAGCAGTTCGGGGGAGGGTGTGGTAAGCAATCAGCCCCAGCATTTT	CASSSGEGVVSNQPQHF
TRBV11-2	-	TRBJ1-1	TRBD1	TGTGCCAGCAGCTTGGGGTTGACAGGGAGTGAAGCTTTCTTT	CASSLGLTGSEAFF
TRBV12-5	-	TRBJ2-5	-	TGTGCTAGTGGTTTGTGGGGAGGAGAGACCCAGTACTTC	CASGLWGGETQYF
TRBV6-6	-	TRBJ2-4	-	TGTGCCAGCAATAATGGACATTCGGCCAAAAACATTCAGTACTTC	CASNNGHSAKNIQYF
TRBV5-1	-	TRBJ2-5	-	TGCGCCAGCAGCTTGACGGAAGAGACCCAGTACTTC	CASSLTEETQYF
TRBV5-4	-	TRBJ1-4	TRBD1	TGTGCCAGCAGCCGGACAGGGGGAGGTGAAAAACTGTTTTTT	CASSRTGGGEKLFF
TRBV7-2	few	TRBJ2-7	-	TGTGCCAGCAGCTTAGTGGTAGCGAGGGAGCAGTACTTC	CASSLVVAREQYF
TRBV28	-	TRBJ1-1	-	TGTGCCACCCGTAGGGTAGGGGCCAACACTGAAGCTTTCTTT	CATRRVGANTEAFF
TRBV6-5	-	TRBJ1-2	TRBD1	TGTGCCAGCAGGAGACAGGGGGCGGACTATGGCTACACCTTC	CASRRQGADYGYTF
TRBV7-8	-	TRBJ2-7	TRBD2	TGTGCCAGCAGCTATAATCCGGGACTAGCGGGTTCCTCCTACGAGCAGTACTTC	CASSYNPGLAGSSYEQYF
TRBV28	-	TRBJ1-5	TRBD1	TGTGCCAGCAGAGGGGGCCCGAGCAATCAGCCCCAGCATTTT	CASRGGPSNQPQHF
TRBV28	many	TRBJ2-7	TRBD2	TGTGCCAGCAGTTTACAGGGAGGGTACGAGCAGTACTTC	CASSLQGGYEQYF
TRBV9	-	TRBJ2-1	-	TGTGCCAGCAGCCCCCGCGACCGAGCGGATTTTTACAATGAGCAGTTCTTC	CASSPRDRADFYNEQFF
TRBV9	-	TRBJ1-6	TRBD1	TGTGCCAGCAGCGCAGGGGGCCCGGGTAATTCACCCCTCCACTTT	CASSAGGPGNSPLHF
TRBV5-4	-	TRBJ1-4	-	TGTGCCAGCAGCTTGGCCCTGGGGGCAGCCGCTAATGAAAAACTGTTTTTT	CASSLALGAAANEKLFF
TRBV28	few	TRBJ2-2	-	TGTGCCAGCAGTTTTCCCGGGGCAGGCTGGGACTCCTTAAACACCGGGGAGCTGTTTTTT	CASSFPGAGWDSLNTGELFF
TRBV19	-	TRBJ2-5	TRBD2	TGTGCCAGTAGTATACTAGCGGGAGTGGAGACCCAGTACTTC	CASSILAGVETQYF